This TCR beta chain is drawn from a study of identical twins (dated by TCRdb to 2015 to 2016). Notes on the research overall: TCR alpha and beta repertoires from monozygotic twins, unrelated adults of various ages and cord blood were deep-sequenced to test whether fetal clonotypes persist. To rule out contamination, replicate twin experiments were performed at different times with different library preparation protocols.

Library prep was done by 5' RACE. Sequencing relied on an Illumina HiSeq 2000. Template switching added a universal primer binding site, and the final cDNA carried a unique molecular identifier that allowed TCR cDNA molecules to be counted accurately. Specific primers in the conserved constant-segment region were used to synthesize first-strand cDNA for TCR alpha and beta chains. To control for contamination, every cDNA library was double barcoded, receiving both a SMART-Mk sample barcode and Illumina barcodes. Two successive PCR steps introduced TruSeq adapter sequences along with Illumina sample barcodes. TCR alpha and beta cDNA libraries were sequenced on the Illumina HiSeq platform with custom primers. The paper's processing steps were these. MiGEC was used to process raw reads and extract unique molecular identifiers, and MiXCR was used to find CDR3 positions. For each individual, recombination models were inferred using an EM algorithm with the repgenHMM and IGoR tools. The analysis of shared clonotypes was done with the tcR package in R, with sharing normalized by the product of cloneset sizes. To study raw recombination free of thymic and clonal selection effects, out-of-frame nonproductive sequences were analyzed. The public reads were quality trimmed at Q25 with fastp and then assembled into clones with MiXCR by TCRdb, keeping productive beta chains. CDR3 protein duplicates are merged, each entry listing the most common genes and DNA. In this record, the V and J calls reflect TCRdb's handling and not the investigators' own analysis. In all, the sample holds about 660,000 distinct CDR3 sequences, and 8% to 9% of those were seen once. Clones ranked in the top ten supply about 0.98% of the sample.

The CDR3 holds 12 amino acids from the cysteine to the phenylalanine. CDR3 DNA only is kept here, 36 bases in frame from base 1. From V the trimming removes 8 bases and from J it removes 5 bases, while the gene matches leave 0 bases of the junction unaccounted for. Via the germline V gene, CDR1 is ENHRY and CDR2 SYGVKD. Every donor in the study was a healthy Caucasian. Three pairs of female monozygotic twins, all aged about 18 to 29 years, made up the twin cohort. Peripheral blood mononuclear cells were used as the source from which RNA for TCR libraries was isolated. Ten or more counts support this clonotype. Its antigen is unknown. The sample holds no much larger clone one base away, and base qualities are not on file. General findings and caveats noted by the study authors: Recombination models systematically underestimated out-of-frame TCR alpha sharing in monozygotic twins but agreed with sharing between unrelated individuals. The excess sharing between twins in beta out-of-frame sequences was weaker because fewer shared sequences reduced the signal-to-noise ratio. Fewer insertions were carried by abundant cord blood beta clonotypes; a weaker similar trend was observed in young adult naive repertoires, while no such trend was observed in memory repertoires. Zero-insertion analyses could be partly confounded by invariant T cells such as MAIT and iNKT, although diverse VJ usage argued against such confounding for most clonotypes. Because the same donors could not be followed over many years, conclusions were based on cross-sectional statistical analysis. Compared with coincidental sharing between unrelated individuals, out-of-frame TCR alpha sequences shared between twins had an excess of sequences with low generation probability.

The same data also contributed to another study, on yellow fever vaccine responses in identical twins. Reported in the second study: According to the authors, the vaccine-induced T cell response in identical twins seemed to be partly convergent and partly specific to each individual. The study precisely tracked vaccine-responding T cell clones in identical twins.

In this chain, TRBV10-3 is recombined with TRBJ2-4; 10 bases in the middle match TRBD1. The sequenced sample consisted of PBMCs. This clonotype was obtained from a woman younger than 30 in good health. The nucleotide sequence reads TGTGCCATCGGGACAGGGGAAAACATTCAGTACTTC. This gives the protein CAIGTGENIQYF.